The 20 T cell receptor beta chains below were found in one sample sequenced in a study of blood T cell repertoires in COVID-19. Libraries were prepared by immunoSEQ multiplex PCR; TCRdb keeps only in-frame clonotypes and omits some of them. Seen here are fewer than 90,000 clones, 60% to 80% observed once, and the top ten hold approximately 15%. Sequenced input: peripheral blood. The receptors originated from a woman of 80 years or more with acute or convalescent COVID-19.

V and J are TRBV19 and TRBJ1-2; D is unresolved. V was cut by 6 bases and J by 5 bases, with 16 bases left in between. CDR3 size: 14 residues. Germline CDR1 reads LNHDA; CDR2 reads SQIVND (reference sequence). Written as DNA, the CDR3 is TGTGCCAGTAGAATGGGTCAGGTGGCTTATGGCTACACCTTC. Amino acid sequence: CASRMGQVAYGYTF.

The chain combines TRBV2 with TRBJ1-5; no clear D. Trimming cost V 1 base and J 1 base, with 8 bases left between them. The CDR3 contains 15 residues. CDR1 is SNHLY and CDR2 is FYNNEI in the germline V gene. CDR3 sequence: CASSEEIISNQPQHF. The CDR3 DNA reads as TGTGCCAGCAGTGAAGAAATTATAAGCAATCAGCCCCAGCATTTT.

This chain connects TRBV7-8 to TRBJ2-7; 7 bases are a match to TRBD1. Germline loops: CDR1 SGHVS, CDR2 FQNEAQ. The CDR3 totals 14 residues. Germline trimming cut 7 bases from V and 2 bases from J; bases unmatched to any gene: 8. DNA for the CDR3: TGTGCCAGCAAAGTTCTGACAGGGCCCTACGAGCAGTACTTC. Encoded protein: CASKVLTGPYEQYF.

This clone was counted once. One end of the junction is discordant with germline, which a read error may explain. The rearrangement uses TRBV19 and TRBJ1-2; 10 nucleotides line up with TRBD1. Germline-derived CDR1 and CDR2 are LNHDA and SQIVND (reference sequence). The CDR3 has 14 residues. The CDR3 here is CASSSQLEGQGFAF. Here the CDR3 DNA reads TGTGCCAGTAGTTCTCAACTAGAGGGACAGGGGTTCGCCTTC. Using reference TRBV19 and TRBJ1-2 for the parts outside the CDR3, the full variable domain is DGGITQSPKYLFRKEGQNVTLSCEQNLNHDAMYWYRQDPGQGLRLIYYSQIVNDFQKGDIAEGYSVSREKKESFPLTVTSAQKNPTAFYLCASSSQLEGQGFAFGSGTRLTVV.

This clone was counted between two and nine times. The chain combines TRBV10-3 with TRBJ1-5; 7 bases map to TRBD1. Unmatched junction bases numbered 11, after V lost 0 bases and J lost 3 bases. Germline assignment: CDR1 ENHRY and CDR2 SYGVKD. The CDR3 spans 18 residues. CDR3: CAISESIPGTVNNQPQHF. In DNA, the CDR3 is TGTGCCATCAGTGAGTCGATCCCCGGGACAGTCAACAATCAGCCCCAGCATTTT.

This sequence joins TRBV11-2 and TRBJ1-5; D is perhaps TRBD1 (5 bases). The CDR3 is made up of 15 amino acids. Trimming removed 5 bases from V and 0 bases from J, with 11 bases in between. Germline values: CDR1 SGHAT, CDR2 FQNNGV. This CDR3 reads CASSGGVDSNQPQHF. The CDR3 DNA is TGTGCCAGCAGCGGGGGGGTCGATAGCAATCAGCCCCAGCATTTT. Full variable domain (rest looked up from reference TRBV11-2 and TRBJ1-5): EAGVAQSPRYKIIEKRQSVAFWCNPISGHATLYWYQQILGQGPKLLIQFQNNGVVDDSQLPKDRFSAERLKGVDSTLKIQPAKLEDSAVYLCASSGGVDSNQPQHFGDGTRLSIL.

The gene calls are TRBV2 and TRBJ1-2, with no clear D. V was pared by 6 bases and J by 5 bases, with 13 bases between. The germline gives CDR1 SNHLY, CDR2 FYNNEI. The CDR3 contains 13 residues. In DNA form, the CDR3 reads TGTGCCAGCAGAGTGACGGGAAGATATGGCTACACCTTC. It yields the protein CASRVTGRYGYTF.

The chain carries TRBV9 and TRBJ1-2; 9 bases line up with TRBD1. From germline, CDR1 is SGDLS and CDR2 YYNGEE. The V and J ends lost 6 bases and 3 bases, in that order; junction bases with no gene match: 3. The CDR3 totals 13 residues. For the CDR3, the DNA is TGTGCCAGCAACAGACAGGGGGACTATGGCTACACCTTC. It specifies CASNRQGDYGYTF.

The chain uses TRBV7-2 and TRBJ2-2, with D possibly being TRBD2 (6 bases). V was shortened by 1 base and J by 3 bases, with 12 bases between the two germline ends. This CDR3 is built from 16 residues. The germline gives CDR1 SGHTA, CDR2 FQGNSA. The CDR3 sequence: CASSLEAGRDTGELFF. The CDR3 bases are TGTGCCAGCAGCTTAGAAGCGGGTCGGGACACCGGGGAGCTGTTTTTT.

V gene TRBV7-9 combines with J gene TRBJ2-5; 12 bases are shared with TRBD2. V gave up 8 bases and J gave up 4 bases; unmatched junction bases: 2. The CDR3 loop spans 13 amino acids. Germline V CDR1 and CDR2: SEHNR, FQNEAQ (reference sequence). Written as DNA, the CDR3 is TGTGCCAGCGAACTAGCGGGGGGAGAGACCCAGTACTTC. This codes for CASELAGGETQYF. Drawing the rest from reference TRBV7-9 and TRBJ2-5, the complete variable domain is DTGVSQNPRHKITKRGQNVTFRCDPISEHNRLYWYRQTLGQGPEFLTYFQNEAQLEKSRLLSDRFSAERPKGSFSTLEIQRTEQGDSAMYLCASELAGGETQYFGPGTRLLVL.

The CDR3 protein is CASSGDRITYEQYF. CDR3 bases: TGCGCCAGCAGCGGCGACAGGATAACCTACGAGCAGTACTTC. V and J are TRBV5-1 and TRBJ2-7, with D tentatively TRBD1 (6 bases). The length of the CDR3 is 14 residues. Germline V lookup: CDR1 SGHRS, CDR2 YFSETQ. With 4 bases removed from V and 2 bases from J, the gap between germline ends came to 13 bases.

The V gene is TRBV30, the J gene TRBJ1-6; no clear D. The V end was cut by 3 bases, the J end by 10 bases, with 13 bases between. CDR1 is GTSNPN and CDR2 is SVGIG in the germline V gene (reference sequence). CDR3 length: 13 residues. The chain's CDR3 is CAWSIRWESPLHF. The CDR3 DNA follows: TGTGCCTGGAGCATACGCTGGGAGTCACCCCTCCACTTT.

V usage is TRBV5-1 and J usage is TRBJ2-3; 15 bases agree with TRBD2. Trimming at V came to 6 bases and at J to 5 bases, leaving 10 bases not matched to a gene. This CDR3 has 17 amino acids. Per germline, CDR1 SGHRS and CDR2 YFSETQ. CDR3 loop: CASTLGLAGGPGDTQYF. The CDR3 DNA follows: TGCGCCAGCACCCTCGGACTAGCGGGGGGGCCGGGAGATACGCAGTATTTT.

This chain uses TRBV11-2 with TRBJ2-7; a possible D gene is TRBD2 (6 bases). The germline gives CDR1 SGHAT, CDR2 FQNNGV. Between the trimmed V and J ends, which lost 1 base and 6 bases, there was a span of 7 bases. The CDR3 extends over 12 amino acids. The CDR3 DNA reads TGTGCCAGCAGCTTAGGCGGGGTCGAGCAGTACTTC. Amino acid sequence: CASSLGGVEQYF.

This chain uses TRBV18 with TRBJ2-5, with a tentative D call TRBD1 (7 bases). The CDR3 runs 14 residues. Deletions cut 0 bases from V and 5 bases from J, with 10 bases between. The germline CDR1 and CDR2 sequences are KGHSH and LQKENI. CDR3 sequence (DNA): TGTGCCAGCTCACCACCGACAGGGAGGGAGACCCAGTACTTC. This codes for CASSPPTGRETQYF. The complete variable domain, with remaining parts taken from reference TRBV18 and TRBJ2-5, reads NAGVMQNPRHLVRRRGQEARLRCSPMKGHSHVYWYRQLPEEGLKFMVYLQKENIIDESGMPKERFSAEFPKEGPSILRIQQVVRGDSAAYFCASSPPTGRETQYFGPGTRLLVL.

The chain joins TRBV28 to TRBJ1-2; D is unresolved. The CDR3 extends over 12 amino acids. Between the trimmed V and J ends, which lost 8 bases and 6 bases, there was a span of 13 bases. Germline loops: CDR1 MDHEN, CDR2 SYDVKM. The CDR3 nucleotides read TGTGCCAGCGAGGGCAGGAATGATGGCTACACCTTC. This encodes CASEGRNDGYTF.

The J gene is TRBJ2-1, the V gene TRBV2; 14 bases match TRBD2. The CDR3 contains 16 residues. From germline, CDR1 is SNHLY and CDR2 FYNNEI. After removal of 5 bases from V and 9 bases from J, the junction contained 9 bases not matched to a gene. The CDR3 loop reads CASSHTTSGGAGEQFF. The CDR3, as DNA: TGTGCCAGCAGTCACACGACTAGCGGGGGGGCCGGTGAGCAGTTCTTC.

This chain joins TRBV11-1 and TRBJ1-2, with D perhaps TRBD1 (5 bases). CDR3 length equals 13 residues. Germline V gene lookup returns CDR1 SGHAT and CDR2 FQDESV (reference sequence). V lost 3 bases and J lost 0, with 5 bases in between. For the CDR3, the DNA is TGTGCCAGCAGCTTGACAGCTAACTATGGCTACACCTTC. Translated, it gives CASSLTANYGYTF.

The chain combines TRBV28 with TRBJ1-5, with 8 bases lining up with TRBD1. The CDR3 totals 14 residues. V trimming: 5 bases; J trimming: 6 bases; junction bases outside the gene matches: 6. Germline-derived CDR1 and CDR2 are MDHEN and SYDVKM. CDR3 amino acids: CASSPGGRGQPQHF. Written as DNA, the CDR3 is TGTGCCAGCAGTCCAGGGGGCCGGGGTCAGCCCCAGCATTTT.

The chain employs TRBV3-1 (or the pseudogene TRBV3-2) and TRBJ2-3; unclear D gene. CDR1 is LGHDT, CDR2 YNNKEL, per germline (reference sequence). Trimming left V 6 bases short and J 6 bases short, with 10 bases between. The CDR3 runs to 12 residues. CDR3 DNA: TGTGCCAGCAGGGCTAGTTGGGATACGCAGTATTTT. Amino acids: CASRASWDTQYF.